Listed here are 21 T cell receptor beta chains from one sample, sequenced in a study of cytomegalovirus exposure and HLA in healthy donors. Researchers ran the PCR with 60 Vbeta and 13 Jbeta primers. Repertoires were generated with immunoSEQ multiplex PCR, while TCRdb's copy carries only in-frame clones and drops some. This sample has fewer than 200,000 clones, with over 60% found just once. Sequencing used PBMCs. These receptor sequences come from a girl aged 5-17 years in good health and CMV-seronegative.

This rearrangement joins TRBV5-6 to TRBJ2-7; 8 bases align to TRBD1. V lost 1 base, J lost 3 bases, and 9 bases stayed unmatched. Germline V gene sequence: CDR1 SGHDT, CDR2 YYEEEE. This CDR3 contains 16 residues. The CDR3 DNA sequence: TGTGCCAGCAGCTTGAATCCCCGGACAGGGTTCTACGAGCAGTACTTC. It translates to CASSLNPRTGFYEQYF.

V is TRBV2 and J is TRBJ1-6, with D unresolved. Germline CDR1 and CDR2: SNHLY and FYNNEI. V shed 6 bases and J shed 8 bases, with 17 bases lying between them. CDR3 length equals 15 residues. The CDR3 here is CASREASLSDSPLHF. The CDR3 DNA is TGTGCCAGCAGGGAGGCCAGCTTATCGGATTCACCCCTCCACTTT.

The chain employs TRBV30 and TRBJ1-2; 10 nucleotides align to TRBD1. Germline CDR1 is GTSNPN and CDR2 is SVGIG (reference sequence). This CDR3 region has 12 residues. Germline trimming cut 7 bases from V and 6 bases from J; bases unmatched to any gene: 5. The CDR3 sequence: CAYLTGGNGYTF. DNA for the CDR3: TGTGCCTACTTGACAGGGGGCAATGGCTACACCTTC. The variable domain in full, with the rest retrieved from reference TRBV30 and TRBJ1-2, is SQTIHQWPATLVQPVGSPLSLECTVEGTSNPNLYWYRQAAGRGLQLLFYSVGIGQISSEVPQNLSASRPQDRQFILSSKKLLLSDSGFYLCAYLTGGNGYTFGSGTRLTVV.

The V call is TRBV4-1, the J call TRBJ1-5; 9 bases fit TRBD1. The CDR3 consists of 16 residues. CDR1 and CDR2 (germline): MGHRA, YSYEKL. V was clipped by 2 bases and J by 4 bases; unmatched bases: 6. CDR3 sequence reads: CASSQLDRGGNQPQHF. CDR3 DNA: TGCGCCAGCAGCCAACTGGACAGGGGAGGAAATCAGCCCCAGCATTTT.

The CDR3 spells CASSLYSGAVGEQYF. In DNA form, the CDR3 reads TGTGCCAGCAGCTTGTATAGCGGGGCGGTTGGCGAGCAGTACTTC. The genes are TRBV5-4 and TRBJ2-7, with 8 bases lining up with TRBD2. Germline V gives CDR1 SGHNT, CDR2 YYREEE (reference sequence). CDR3 length equals 15 residues. J lost 6 bases, V lost 1 base, and 9 bases had no gene match.

This clone showed up just a few times. The chain links TRBV10-3 to TRBJ1-6; 10 bases match TRBD1. The V gene's germline CDR1 is ENHRY and CDR2 SYGVKD. The CDR3 sequence is 14 residues long. V trimming: 5 bases; J trimming: 10 bases; junction bases outside the gene matches: 5. The CDR3 here is CAISSGTGESPLHF. The DNA for the CDR3 is TGTGCCATCAGTTCCGGGACAGGGGAATCACCCCTCCACTTT.

V is TRBV7-3 and J is TRBJ2-3; 7 bases are a match to TRBD1. The CDR3 runs 13 residues. From germline, CDR1 is SGHTA and CDR2 FQGTGA. The junction had 3 bases not matched to a gene; V was cut back by 5 bases and J by 4 bases. CDR3 sequence: CASSRQGADTQYF. CDR3 sequence (DNA): TGTGCCAGCAGCCGACAGGGTGCAGATACGCAGTATTTT.

The J gene is TRBJ1-2, the V gene TRBV5-1; unclear D gene. V lost 7 bases to trimming and J lost 6 bases, with 10 bases between them. Germline-derived CDR1 and CDR2 are SGHRS and YFSETQ. The CDR3 covers 11 residues. CDR3 DNA sequence: TGCGCCAGCTCCACAGTCAATGGCTACACCTTC. Its translation is CASSTVNGYTF.

This chain uses TRBV2 with TRBJ1-6; 8 positions match TRBD1. With V trimmed by 5 bases and J by 5 bases, 8 bases remained unmatched. Germline CDR1 SNHLY, CDR2 FYNNEI. CDR3 length: 16 residues. Here the CDR3 reads CASSRERDRNNSPLHF. CDR3 nucleotide sequence: TGTGCCAGCAGTCGTGAGCGGGACAGGAATAATTCACCCCTCCACTTT.

This rearrangement joins TRBV7-9 to TRBJ1-1; D is possibly TRBD1 (5 bases). The germline V gene encodes CDR1 SEHNR and CDR2 FQNEAQ (reference sequence). Trimming cost V 2 bases and J 12 bases, with 16 bases left between them. The CDR3 is 13 residues long. CDR3 nucleotides: TGTGCCAGCAGCTTAAAGTGGGGGGAGGACTCTTTCTTT. Protein: CASSLKWGEDSFF.

This chain uses TRBV7-9 with TRBJ1-5; 8 nucleotides align to TRBD1. The CDR3 is 18 residues long. Germline CDR1 is SEHNR and CDR2 is FQNEAQ (reference sequence). The trim removed 3 bases at V and 6 bases at J, leaving 16 bases unmatched. The chain's CDR3 is CASSLGRKTGAPGQPQHF. In DNA, the CDR3 is TGTGCCAGCAGCTTGGGGAGGAAGACAGGGGCCCCGGGTCAGCCCCAGCATTTT.

The chain combines TRBV5-6 with TRBJ1-2; possibly TRBD1 for D (6 bases). Per germline, CDR1 SGHDT and CDR2 YYEEEE. The CDR3 length is 14 residues. Trimming shortened V by 4 bases and J by 1 base, and 11 bases separated the two germline ends. The CDR3 loop reads CASSGDTYNYGYTF. CDR3 nucleotides: TGTGCCAGCAGCGGGGACACTTATAACTATGGCTACACCTTC. Combining the CDR3 with reference TRBV5-6 and TRBJ1-2 gives the whole variable domain DAGVTQSPTHLIKTRGQQVTLRCSPKSGHDTVSWYQQALGQGPQFIFQYYEEEERQRGNFPDRFSGHQFPNYSSELNVNALLLGDSALYLCASSGDTYNYGYTFGSGTRLTVV.

This clone was observed a few times. The rearrangement joins TRBV6-5 to TRBJ1-6; no firm D call. Germline CDR1 and CDR2: MNHEY and SVGAGI. The CDR3 contains 13 residues. V lost 2 bases, J lost 8 bases, and 7 bases lay in between. The CDR3 DNA follows: TGTGCCAGCAGTTACCGGGAGTATTCACCCCTCCACTTT. Translating gives CASSYREYSPLHF.

The chain joins TRBV25-1 to TRBJ2-1; TRBD1 matches at 7 bases. Germline V gene data show CDR1 as MGHDK and CDR2 as SYGVNS. V lost 10 bases to trimming and J lost 9 bases; unmatched junction nucleotides: 9. The CDR3 runs to 12 residues. The chain's CDR3 is CAIDEGGVEQFF. The CDR3 DNA sequence: TGTGCCATCGACGAAGGGGGCGTTGAGCAGTTCTTC.

V usage is TRBV9 and J usage is TRBJ2-3; D might be TRBD1 (5 bases). The CDR3 is made up of 15 amino acids. The V gene's germline CDR1 is SGDLS and CDR2 YYNGEE. Trimming took off 1 base at V and 2 bases at J, with 11 bases between the two ends. The CDR3 protein is CASSVMGQNTDTQYF. CDR3 nucleotide sequence: TGTGCCAGCAGCGTAATGGGGCAGAACACAGATACGCAGTATTTT.

The chain recombines TRBV18 with TRBJ1-2; 7 positions match TRBD1. V dropped 3 bases and J dropped 3; count of bases not matched to a gene: 7. Germline V CDR1 and CDR2: KGHSH, LQKENI. The CDR3 covers 15 residues. CDR3 in DNA: TGTGCCAGCTCACCTGGGACAGATTTTCACTATGGCTACACCTTC. This codes for CASSPGTDFHYGYTF.

This rearrangement joins TRBV29-1 to TRBJ1-1; D is unclear. V lost 0 bases to trimming and J lost 7 bases, with 12 bases between them. CDR1 is SQVTM, CDR2 ANQGSEA, per germline. The CDR3 spans 13 residues. The CDR3 here is CSVEEINIREAFF. The CDR3 bases are TGCAGCGTTGAAGAGATTAACATTCGTGAAGCTTTCTTT.

The chain couples TRBV2 to TRBJ2-1; TRBD1 aligns across 8 bases. This CDR3 has 14 residues. After removal of 6 bases from V and 5 bases from J, the junction contained 6 bases not matched to a gene. Germline assignment: CDR1 SNHLY and CDR2 FYNNEI. The CDR3 DNA reads as TGTGCCAGCAGCCGCGGACAGGGCGACAATGAGCAGTTCTTC. This translates into CASSRGQGDNEQFF.

The chain links TRBV19 to TRBJ2-5; TRBD2 is a possible D gene (5 bases). Germline loops: CDR1 LNHDA, CDR2 SQIVND (reference sequence). With 3 bases removed from V and 9 bases from J, the gap between germline ends came to 14 bases. The CDR3 totals 13 residues. The CDR3 DNA reads TGTGCCAGTAGTATCCTTTGGCCGGGGTCCCAGTACTTC. Translated, it gives CASSILWPGSQYF. Full variable domain (missing parts from reference TRBV19 and TRBJ2-5): DGGITQSPKYLFRKEGQNVTLSCEQNLNHDAMYWYRQDPGQGLRLIYYSQIVNDFQKGDIAEGYSVSREKKESFPLTVTSAQKNPTAFYLCASSILWPGSQYFGPGTRLLVL.

The gene calls are TRBV29-1 and TRBJ1-3; D remains ambiguous. CDR1 SQVTM and CDR2 ANQGSEA come from the germline V gene. This CDR3 comprises 13 residues. Trimming stripped 7 bases from V and 3 bases from J, with 13 bases between. The CDR3 spells CSGAMNHGNTIYF. Written as DNA, the CDR3 is TGCAGCGGCGCTATGAATCATGGAAACACCATATATTTT.

This clone was counted between two and nine times. The V and J genes are TRBV6-5 and TRBJ2-7, with 8 bases matching TRBD2. Per the germline V gene, CDR1 is MNHEY and CDR2 is SVGAGI. The V gene end was trimmed by 5 bases and the J gene end by 6 bases; junction bases not matched to a gene: 9. The CDR3 consists of 14 residues. CDR3 in amino acids: CASSTGAGGGEQYF. The CDR3, as DNA: TGTGCCAGCAGTACCGGGGCGGGGGGTGGCGAGCAGTACTTC.